The clone carrying this T cell receptor (beta chain) was found many times. Its specificity is unknown. Germline lookup yields CDR1 SEHNR and CDR2 FQNEAQ (reference sequence). V shed 5 bases, J shed 3 bases, and the junction held 11 bases outside the gene matches. The length of the CDR3 is 16 residues. The cDNA was synthesized by 5'RACE incorporating 10-nucleotide random UMIs. TCRdb re-called the 5' RACE reads with MiXCR, one entry per CDR3 protein. The sample has 130,000 or so distinct CDR3 sequences, 3% to 3.5% seen once; the top ten hold 1.3%. The entry originates in a study of neurological immune-mediated disorders. General study results and limits: One related-CDR3 cluster, which may be a signature, held the repertoires of 18 of 34 multiple sclerosis patients after phylogenetic grouping.

This TCR came from a woman aged 25 to 39 with multiple sclerosis. The gene calls are TRBV7-9 and TRBJ2-3; 7 bases are shared with TRBD1. The specimen sequenced was PBMCs. The CDR3 protein is CASSDTGVYRTDTQYF. CDR3 DNA sequence: TGTGCCAGCAGCGACACAGGGGTCTACAGGACAGATACGCAGTATTTT. The whole variable domain, filled in from reference TRBV7-9 and TRBJ2-3, reads DTGVSQNPRHKITKRGQNVTFRCDPISEHNRLYWYRQTLGQGPEFLTYFQNEAQLEKSRLLSDRFSAERPKGSFSTLEIQRTEQGDSAMYLCASSDTGVYRTDTQYFGPGTRLTVL.